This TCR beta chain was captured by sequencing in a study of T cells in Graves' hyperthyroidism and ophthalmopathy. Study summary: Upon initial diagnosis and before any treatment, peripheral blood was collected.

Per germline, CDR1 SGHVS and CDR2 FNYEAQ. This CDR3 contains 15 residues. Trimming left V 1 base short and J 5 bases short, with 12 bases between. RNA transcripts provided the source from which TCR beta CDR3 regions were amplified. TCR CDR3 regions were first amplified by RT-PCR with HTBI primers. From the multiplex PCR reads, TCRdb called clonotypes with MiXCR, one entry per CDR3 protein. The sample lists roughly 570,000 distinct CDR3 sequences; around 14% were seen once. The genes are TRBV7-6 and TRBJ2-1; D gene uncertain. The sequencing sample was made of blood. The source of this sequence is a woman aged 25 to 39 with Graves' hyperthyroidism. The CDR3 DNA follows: TGTGCCAGCAGCTTAGTTTTGGGTGGCCACAATGAGCAGTTCTTC. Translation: CASSLVLGGHNEQFF. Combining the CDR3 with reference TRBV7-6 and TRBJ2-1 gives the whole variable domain GAGVSQSPRYKVTKRGQDVALRCDPISGHVSLYWYRQALGQGPEFLTYFNYEAQQDKSGLPNDRFSAERPEGSISTLTIQRTEQRDSAMYRCASSLVLGGHNEQFFGPGTRLTVL.